This is a list of T cell receptor beta chains from one sample in a study of technical replicates of blood from a handful of donors. The assay was immunoSEQ multiplex PCR, and TCRdb's table has in-frame clones only and misses some. The table shows roughly 87,000 clones, with about 91% occurring only once. The sequencing sample was made of T cells isolated from PBMCs. Receptor source: a human donor in good health. Each CDR3 is given with its conserved first and last residue. The D gene is left open where the match is weak. A row's size may be missing; if present it is once, few, many or a size class.

J,size,D,V,DNA,CDR3
TRBJ2-7,-,TRBD2,TRBV11-3,TGTGCCAGCAGCCCTGGGGGACTAGCGGGGGAGACCTACGAGCAGTACTTC,CASSPGGLAGETYEQYF
TRBJ1-2,-,-,TRBV7-9,TGTGCCAGCAGCACGGGGTACTACACCTTC,CASSTGYYTF
TRBJ1-5,-,TRBD1,TRBV28,TGTGCCAGCAGTTTCCTCGGGACAGGGAGAGTTTATCAGCCCCAGCATTTT,CASSFLGTGRVYQPQHF
TRBJ2-1,-,TRBD2,TRBV2,TGTGCCAGCAGTGACACTAGCGGAAGGTACAATGAGCAGTTCTTC,CASSDTSGRYNEQFF
TRBJ2-7,-,-,TRBV4-1,TGCGCCAGCAGCCGGGACTCGTCTTTTTCCGAGCAGTACTTC,CASSRDSSFSEQYF
TRBJ2-7,-,TRBD2,TRBV5-1,TGCGCCAGCAGCCGTACGGGGACTAGCGGAACCTACGAGCAGTACTTC,CASSRTGTSGTYEQYF
TRBJ2-2,-,TRBD2,TRBV19,TGTGCCAGTAGTCCCTCCCTGACTAGCGGGAGCTTTAACACCGGGGAGCTGTTTTTT,CASSPSLTSGSFNTGELFF
TRBJ2-7,-,TRBD1,TRBV4-2,TGTGCCAGCAGCCAAGGGGACAGTGCCTACGAGCAGTACTTC,CASSQGDSAYEQYF
TRBJ2-3,-,TRBD2,TRBV6-4,TGTGCCAGCAGTCGGACTAGCGTGAGCACAGATACGCAGTATTTT,CASSRTSVSTDTQYF
TRBJ2-1,-,TRBD2,TRBV4-2,TGTGCCAGCAGCCAAGGTGAAGGCGGGAGGGCCGGGAATGAGCAGTTCTTC,CASSQGEGGRAGNEQFF
TRBJ2-7,-,-,TRBV9,TGTGCCAGCAGCGGAGAAAAATCAAGCTCCTACGAGCAGTACTTC,CASSGEKSSSYEQYF
TRBJ1-2,-,TRBD1,TRBV27,TGTGCCAGCAGTTCCGGGACAGGGCGGTCGGGCTACACCTTC,CASSSGTGRSGYTF
TRBJ2-5,-,-,TRBV10-1,TGCGCCAGCAGTGAGTCCTCGGAGACCCAGTACTTC,CASSESSETQYF
TRBJ2-5,-,TRBD1,TRBV28,TGTGCCAGCAGTTTTGACAGGGCCACTGTAGAGACCCAGTACTTC,CASSFDRATVETQYF
TRBJ2-5,-,TRBD1,TRBV5-6,TGTGCCAGCAGCCCCGACAGGGTAGAGACCCAGTACTTC,CASSPDRVETQYF
TRBJ2-1,-,-,TRBV29-1,TGCAGCGTTGAGGAGGCCCCGTGGGGCAATGAGCAGTTCTTC,CSVEEAPWGNEQFF
TRBJ2-1,-,TRBD2,TRBV7-8,TGTGCCAGCAGCCCAACTAGCGGGAGGGCCTCTGAGCAGTTCTTC,CASSPTSGRASEQFF
TRBJ2-1,-,-,TRBV27,TGTGCCAGCAGCATTACTACCTCCCGGGAGCAGTTCTTC,CASSITTSREQFF
TRBJ1-1,-,TRBD1,TRBV4-1,TGCGCCAGCAGCCAAGAGCCAGGGGGAAGGAACACTGAAGCTTTCTTT,CASSQEPGGRNTEAFF
TRBJ2-6,-,-,TRBV5-1,TGCGCCAGCAGCTTGGAGGGAGCTGGGGCCAACGTCCTGACTTTC,CASSLEGAGANVLTF
TRBJ1-1,few,-,TRBV9,TGTGCCAGCAGCGCGCCGGGACTCCTGAACACTGAAGCTTTCTTT,CASSAPGLLNTEAFF
TRBJ2-7,-,TRBD1,TRBV9,TGTGCCAGCAGCTGGACAGGGGAGAGCGAGCAGTACTTC,CASSWTGESEQYF
TRBJ1-3,-,-,TRBV2,TGTGCCAGGACGGGACATGGAAACACCATATATTTT,CARTGHGNTIYF
TRBJ1-2,-,-,TRBV10-2,TGCGCCAGCAGTGAGTCAGCAAACAGGGCCTATGGCTACACCTTC,CASSESANRAYGYTF
TRBJ2-7,-,-,TRBV7-2,TGTGCCAGCAGCTTATCGGGTGCTACCCACGAGCAGTACTTC,CASSLSGATHEQYF
TRBJ2-4,-,-,TRBV19,TGTGCCAGTAGTAAGGCCGCCGGGGGTGAATGGAACATTCAGTACTTC,CASSKAAGGEWNIQYF
TRBJ1-2,few,-,TRBV4-2,TGTGCCAGCAGCCAAGCCCAGGAGAGGGCCAGGGGCTACACCTTC,CASSQAQERARGYTF
TRBJ2-7,-,-,TRBV11-2,TGTGCCAGCAGCTTAGTGACAAAAAGCTACGAGCAGTACTTC,CASSLVTKSYEQYF
TRBJ1-2,-,-,TRBV2,TGTGCCAGCAGTGGGGGCAGGAACTATGGCTACACCTTC,CASSGGRNYGYTF
TRBJ1-4,-,-,TRBV6-5,TGTGCCAGCTCCGAACGGGGAGCTAATGAAAAACTGTTTTTT,CASSERGANEKLFF
TRBJ1-2,-,TRBD1,TRBV28,TGTGCCAGCAACCAACCGGGACAGGGGTACTATGGCTACACCTTC,CASNQPGQGYYGYTF
TRBJ2-7,-,-,TRBV6-5,TGTGCCTGCACAGGGTTAGGGCTGGGGCAGTACTTC,CACTGLGLGQYF
TRBJ2-5,-,TRBD2,TRBV28,TGTGCCAGCTTCCCTAGCGGGAGTGCGGAGACCCAGTACTTC,CASFPSGSAETQYF
TRBJ2-1,-,TRBD2,TRBV27,TGTGCCAGCAGTCTAGAAGCGGGAGGAGACAATGAGCAGTTCTTC,CASSLEAGGDNEQFF
TRBJ2-7,-,TRBD2,TRBV11-3,TGTGCCAGCAGCTTAGAGGGACTAGCGGGAGCCTACGAGCAGTACTTC,CASSLEGLAGAYEQYF
TRBJ2-7,-,-,TRBV7-9,TGTGCCAGCAGCTTAGCGCGTCTGGGACAATACTACGAGCAGTACTTC,CASSLARLGQYYEQYF
TRBJ2-1,-,TRBD2,TRBV5-1,TGCGCCAGCAGCCTGACTAGCGGGACGGGCTCCTACAATGAGCAGTTCTTC,CASSLTSGTGSYNEQFF
TRBJ1-2,-,-,TRBV7-9,TGTGCCAGCAGCCCACGTACCTACCTCCGAACACAGCATGGCTACACCTTC,CASSPRTYLRTQHGYTF
TRBJ2-7,-,TRBD1,TRBV19,TGTGCCAGTAGGACGGGACAGGGGAATCACGAGCAGTACTTC,CASRTGQGNHEQYF
TRBJ2-3,-,TRBD1,TRBV5-1,TGCGCCAGCAGCTACGGGGACAGGGGCACAGATACGCAGTATTTT,CASSYGDRGTDTQYF
TRBJ1-2,few,-,TRBV28,TGTGCCAGCAGTAGCGGGCGCTACACCTTC,CASSSGRYTF
TRBJ2-5,-,-,TRBV5-1,TGCGCCAGCAGCTTGTCGCCCTGGTACGAAGCGAAGGAGACCCAGTACTTC,CASSLSPWYEAKETQYF
TRBJ2-7,-,TRBD2,TRBV7-9,TGTGCCAGCAGCTTCCCCCTGACTAGCCCCTGGGGCTCCTACGAGCAGTACTTC,CASSFPLTSPWGSYEQYF
TRBJ2-7,-,TRBD2,TRBV15,TGTGCCACCAGCAGAGGGCTAGCGGGAGGTCAAGAGCAGTACTTC,CATSRGLAGGQEQYF